This TCR beta chain originates from a study of blood T cell repertoires in COVID-19. Study background: In each case, the material was cDNA or gDNA derived from T cells, B-cell-depleted T cells, or PBMCs.

Measured with immunoSEQ multiplex PCR; TCRdb has only the in-frame clones, and not every one. The table has 80,000 to 95,000 clones, about 86% seen once; the top ten hold about 20%. This clonotype originated in an elderly woman in a cohort sampled during active or convalescent COVID-19. The sequencing sample was made of peripheral blood.

CDR3 in amino acids: CAISPIGTSGRALAYEQYF. CDR3 bases: TGTGCCATCAGCCCGATCGGGACTAGCGGGAGGGCCTTGGCCTACGAGCAGTACTTC. This chain uses TRBV10-3 with TRBJ2-7, with TRBD2 identical over 16 bases. The CDR3 covers 19 residues. V gave up 6 bases and J gave up 2 bases; unmatched junction bases: 13. Germline CDR1 ENHRY, CDR2 SYGVKD.